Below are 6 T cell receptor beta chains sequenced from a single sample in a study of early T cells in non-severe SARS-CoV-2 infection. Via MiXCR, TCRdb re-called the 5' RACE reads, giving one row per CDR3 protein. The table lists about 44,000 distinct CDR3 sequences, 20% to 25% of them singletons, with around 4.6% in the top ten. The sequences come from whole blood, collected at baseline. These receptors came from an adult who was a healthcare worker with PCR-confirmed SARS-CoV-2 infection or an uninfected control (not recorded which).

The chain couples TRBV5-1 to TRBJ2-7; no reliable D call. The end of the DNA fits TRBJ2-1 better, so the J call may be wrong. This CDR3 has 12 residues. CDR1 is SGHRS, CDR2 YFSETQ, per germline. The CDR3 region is CASSSDGYEQFF. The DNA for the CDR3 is TGCGCCAGCAGCTCGGACGGCTACGAGCAGTTCTTC.

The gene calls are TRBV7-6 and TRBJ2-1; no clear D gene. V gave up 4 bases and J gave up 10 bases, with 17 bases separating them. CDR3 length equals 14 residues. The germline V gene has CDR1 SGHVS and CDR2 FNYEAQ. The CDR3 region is CASSSIGPEREQFF. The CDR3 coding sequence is TGTGCCAGCAGCTCGATTGGACCTGAGAGGGAGCAGTTCTTC.

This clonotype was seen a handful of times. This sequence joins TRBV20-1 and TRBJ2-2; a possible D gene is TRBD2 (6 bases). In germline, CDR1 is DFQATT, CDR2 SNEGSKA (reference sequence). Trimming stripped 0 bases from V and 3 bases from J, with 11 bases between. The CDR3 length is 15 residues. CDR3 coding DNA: TGCAGTGCTAGAGAGGGAGGCCAGGACACCGGGGAGCTGTTTTTT. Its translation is CSAREGGQDTGELFF.

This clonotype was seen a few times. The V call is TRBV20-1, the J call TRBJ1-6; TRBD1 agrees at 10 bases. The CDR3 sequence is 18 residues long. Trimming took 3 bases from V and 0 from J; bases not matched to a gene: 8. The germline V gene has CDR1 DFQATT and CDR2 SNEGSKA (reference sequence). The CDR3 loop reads CSASTGTGVGSYNSPLHF. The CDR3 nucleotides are TGCAGTGCTAGTACCGGGACAGGGGTCGGCTCCTATAATTCACCCCTCCACTTT.

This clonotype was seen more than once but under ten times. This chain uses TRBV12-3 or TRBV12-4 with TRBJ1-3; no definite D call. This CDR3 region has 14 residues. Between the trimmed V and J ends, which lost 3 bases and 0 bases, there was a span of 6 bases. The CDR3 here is CASSFVSSGNTIYF. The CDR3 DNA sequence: TGTGCCAGCAGTTTTGTGAGCTCTGGAAACACCATATATTTT.

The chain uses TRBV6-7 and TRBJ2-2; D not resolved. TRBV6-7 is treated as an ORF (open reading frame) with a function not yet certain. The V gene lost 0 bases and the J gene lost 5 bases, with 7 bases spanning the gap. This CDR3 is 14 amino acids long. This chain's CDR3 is CASSYSGETGELFF. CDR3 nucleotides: TGTGCCAGCAGTTACTCGGGCGAGACCGGGGAGCTGTTTTTT.